The 9 T cell receptor beta chains below were found in one sample sequenced in a study of T cell responses to AZD1222 COVID-19 vaccine. Only in-frame clones appear in the TCRdb table, and some are missing; sequencing was by immunoSEQ multiplex PCR. The sample carries around 180,000 clones, around nine tenths recorded once. Sequenced material: peripheral blood, taken on day 0 of AZD1222 vaccination. These TCRs come from an adult in good health.

This rearrangement joins TRBV4-3 to TRBJ2-3, with D maybe TRBD2 (6 bases). In germline, CDR1 is LGHNA, CDR2 YSLEER. Trimming removed 0 bases at V and 11 bases at J, with 12 bases between. CDR3 length: 13 amino acids. This CDR3 reads CASSQDSGGVQYF. Here the CDR3 DNA reads TGCGCCAGCAGCCAAGACTCCGGGGGTGTGCAGTATTTT.

V usage is TRBV7-8 and J usage is TRBJ1-2, with no clear D. This CDR3 is 16 amino acids long. V was shortened by 1 base and J by 0 bases, with 12 bases between the two germline ends. CDR1 is SGHVS and CDR2 is FQNEAQ in the germline V gene. CDR3 nucleotides: TGTGCCAGCAGCTTAGTCCTCCCGGCATCTAACTATGGCTACACCTTC. Residues: CASSLVLPASNYGYTF.

The chain links TRBV5-1 to TRBJ1-6; TRBD1 might be the D (6 bases). Germline V gene data show CDR1 as SGHRS and CDR2 as YFSETQ. V was shortened by 4 bases and J by 4 bases, with 15 bases between the two germline ends. There are 16 residues in the CDR3. The CDR3 DNA reads TGCGCCAGCAGCGAAGAGGGGGGCCGTTATAATTCACCCCTCCACTTT. Its protein is CASSEEGGRYNSPLHF.

The gene calls are TRBV12-3 or TRBV12-4 and TRBJ2-7; D ambiguous. V was shortened by 5 bases and J by 3 bases, with 5 bases between the two germline ends. The CDR3 length is 11 residues. The CDR3 is CASSIGYEQYF. CDR3 DNA: TGTGCCAGCAGTATAGGCTACGAGCAGTACTTC.

The chain combines TRBV5-3 with TRBJ1-3; 7 positions match TRBD1. TRBV5-3 is identified as an open reading frame with a role that is uncertain. V was pared by 4 bases and J by 2 bases, with 9 bases of the junction left unmatched. The CDR3 length is 16 residues. Here the CDR3 DNA reads TGTGCCAGAAGCCTGGGTGACAGGGACACTGGAAACACCATATATTTT. Translation gives CARSLGDRDTGNTIYF.

The chain carries TRBV7-9 and TRBJ2-5; 12 bases are a match to TRBD1. CDR1 and CDR2 from the germline V gene are SEHNR and FQNEAQ (reference sequence). The CDR3 is made up of 17 amino acids. V shed 11 bases and J 5 bases; nucleotides not matched to a gene: 18. CDR3 in amino acids: CASAFSQGTGGGETQYF. The CDR3 coding sequence is TGTGCCTCCGCCTTTTCACAGGGGACAGGGGGCGGCGAGACCCAGTACTTC. Variable domain in full (rest from reference TRBV7-9 and TRBJ2-5): DTGVSQNPRHKITKRGQNVTFRCDPISEHNRLYWYRQTLGQGPEFLTYFQNEAQLEKSRLLSDRFSAERPKGSFSTLEIQRTEQGDSAMYLCASAFSQGTGGGETQYFGPGTRLLVL.

This chain joins TRBV7-2 and TRBJ1-6; the D gene is possibly TRBD1 (6 bases). There are 19 residues in the CDR3. Germline values: CDR1 SGHTA, CDR2 FQGNSA. V was pared by 5 bases and J by 1 base, with 21 bases between. CDR3 sequence reads: CASSVQGVGSGSYNSPLHF. The CDR3 DNA reads as TGTGCCAGCAGCGTACAGGGAGTTGGTAGCGGGTCCTATAATTCACCCCTCCACTTT. Drawing the rest from reference TRBV7-2 and TRBJ1-6, the complete variable domain is GAGVSQSPSNKVTEKGKDVELRCDPISGHTALYWYRQSLGQGLEFLIYFQGNSAPDKSGLPSDRFSAERTGGSVSTLTIQRTQQEDSAVYLCASSVQGVGSGSYNSPLHFGNGTRLTVT.

The chain combines TRBV15 with TRBJ1-6; D remains ambiguous. V dropped 3 bases and J dropped 5 bases, with 8 bases sitting between them. The CDR3 contains 14 residues. Germline V gene lookup returns CDR1 LNHNV and CDR2 YYDKDF (reference sequence). CDR3 loop: CATSRINDNSPLHF. As DNA, the CDR3 is TGTGCCACCAGCAGGATAAATGATAATTCACCCCTCCACTTT.

Details on this clone: The sample contains more than one DNA sequence encoding this CDR3. The V and J genes are TRBV7-2 and TRBJ2-3, with D uncertain. Per germline, CDR1 SGHTA and CDR2 FQGNSA. The CDR3 is 13 residues long. V was clipped by 5 bases and J by 0 bases, with 6 bases between them. The DNA for the CDR3 is TGTGCCAGCAGCGAACCAAGCACAGATACGCAGTATTTT. It yields the protein CASSEPSTDTQYF.